This TCR beta chain was retrieved from a study of blood T cell repertoires in COVID-19. Study summary: PBMCs, B-cell-depleted T cells, or T cells were the source of the cDNA or gDNA that made up the material.

Seattle cases were enrolled at active infection and followed longitudinally. The CDR3 spans 14 residues. Germline CDR1 and CDR2: KGHSH and LQKENI. Between the trimmed V and J ends, which lost 3 bases and 3 bases, there was a span of 12 bases. In the original processing: Amplification with reference gene primers provided the estimates of nucleated cell counts. The protocol was immunoSEQ multiplex PCR, while the TCRdb copy is restricted to in-frame clones and leaves out a portion. V, J and clone size are those of that table, while D and trimming were read from the DNA. The sample lists under 250,000 clones, about 81% occurring once.

Sequencing input: peripheral blood. The receptor was derived from a woman aged 65 to 85 with COVID-19, enrolled during active disease. The V and J genes are TRBV18 and TRBJ2-7, with D unclear. The CDR3 is CASSPNRAGYEQYF. The CDR3 region has the DNA TGTGCCAGCTCACCCAATCGCGCCGGCTACGAGCAGTACTTC.